This TCR beta chain was sequenced for a study of blood T cell repertoires in COVID-19. Across the study: PBMCs, B-cell-depleted T cells, or T cells were the source of the cDNA or gDNA that made up the material.

This CDR3 comprises 16 residues. V was trimmed by 0 bases and J by 7 bases, leaving 16 bases between them. Germline V lookup: CDR1 SGHKS, CDR2 YYEKEE (reference sequence). Profiling relied on immunoSEQ multiplex PCR, and the TCRdb table lists in-frame clones only, not all of them. The sample holds 300,000 to 400,000 clones; 75% to 90% are singletons and the top ten take around 6%. Recruited during active infection, patients (from Seattle) were subsequently followed longitudinally. The chain combines TRBV5-5 with TRBJ1-4; possibly TRBD1 for D (6 bases). Sequencing was carried out using peripheral blood. The sequence derives from a woman aged 45 to 65 with COVID-19, enrolled during active disease. The CDR3 region is CASSLVSGGMSEKLFF. CDR3 nucleotide sequence: TGTGCCAGCAGCTTGGTCAGTGGGGGCATGAGTGAAAAACTGTTTTTT.